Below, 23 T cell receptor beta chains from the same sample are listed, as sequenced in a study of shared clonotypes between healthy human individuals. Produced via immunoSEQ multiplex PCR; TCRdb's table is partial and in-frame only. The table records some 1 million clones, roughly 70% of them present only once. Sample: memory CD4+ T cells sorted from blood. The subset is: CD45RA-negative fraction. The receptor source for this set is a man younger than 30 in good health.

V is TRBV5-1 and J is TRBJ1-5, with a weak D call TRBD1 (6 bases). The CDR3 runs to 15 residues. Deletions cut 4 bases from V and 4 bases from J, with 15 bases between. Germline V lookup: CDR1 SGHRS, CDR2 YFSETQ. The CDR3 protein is CASSREGQLNQPQHF. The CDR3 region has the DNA TGCGCCAGCAGCCGCGAAGGACAGCTAAATCAGCCCCAGCATTTT. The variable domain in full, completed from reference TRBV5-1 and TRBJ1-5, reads KAGVTQTPRYLIKTRGQQVTLSCSPISGHRSVSWYQQTPGQGLQFLFEYFSETQRNKGNFPGRFSGRQFSNSRSEMNVSTLELGDSALYLCASSREGQLNQPQHFGDGTRLSIL.

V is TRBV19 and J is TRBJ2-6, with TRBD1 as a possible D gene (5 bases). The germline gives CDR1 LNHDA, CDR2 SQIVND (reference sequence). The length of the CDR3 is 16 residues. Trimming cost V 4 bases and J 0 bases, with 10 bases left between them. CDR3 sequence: CASSTHQGSGANVLTF. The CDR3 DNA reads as TGTGCCAGTAGTACTCACCAGGGCTCTGGGGCCAACGTCCTGACTTTC.

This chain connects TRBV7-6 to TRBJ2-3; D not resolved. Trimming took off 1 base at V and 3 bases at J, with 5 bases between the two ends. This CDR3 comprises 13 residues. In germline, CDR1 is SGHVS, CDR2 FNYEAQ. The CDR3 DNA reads TGTGCCAGCAGCTTAGTCCGAACAGATACGCAGTATTTT. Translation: CASSLVRTDTQYF.

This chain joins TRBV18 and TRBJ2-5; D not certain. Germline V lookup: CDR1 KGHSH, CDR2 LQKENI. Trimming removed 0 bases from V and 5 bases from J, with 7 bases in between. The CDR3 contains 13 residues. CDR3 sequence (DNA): TGTGCCAGCTCACCACCTCCCAGTGAGACCCAGTACTTC. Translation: CASSPPPSETQYF.

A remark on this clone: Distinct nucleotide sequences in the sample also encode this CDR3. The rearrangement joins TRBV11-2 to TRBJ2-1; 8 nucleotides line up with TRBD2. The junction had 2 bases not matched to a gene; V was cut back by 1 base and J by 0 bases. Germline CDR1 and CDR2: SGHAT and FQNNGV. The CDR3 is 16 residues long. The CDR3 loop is CASSLVSGGSYNEQFF. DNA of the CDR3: TGTGCCAGCAGCTTAGTAAGCGGGGGCTCCTACAATGAGCAGTTCTTC.

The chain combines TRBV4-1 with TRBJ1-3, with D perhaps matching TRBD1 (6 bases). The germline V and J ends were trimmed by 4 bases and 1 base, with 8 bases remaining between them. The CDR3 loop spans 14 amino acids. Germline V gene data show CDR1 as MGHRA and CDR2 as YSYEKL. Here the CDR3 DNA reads TGCGCCAGCAGCCCGACAGGTTCTGGAAACACCATATATTTT. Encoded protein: CASSPTGSGNTIYF.

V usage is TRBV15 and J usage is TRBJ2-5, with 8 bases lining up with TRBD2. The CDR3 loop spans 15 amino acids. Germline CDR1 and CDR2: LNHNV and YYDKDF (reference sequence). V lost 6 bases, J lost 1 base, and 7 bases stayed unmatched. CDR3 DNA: TGTGCCACCAGAACCCACCGGGGGGGCCAAGAGACCCAGTACTTC. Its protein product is CATRTHRGGQETQYF.

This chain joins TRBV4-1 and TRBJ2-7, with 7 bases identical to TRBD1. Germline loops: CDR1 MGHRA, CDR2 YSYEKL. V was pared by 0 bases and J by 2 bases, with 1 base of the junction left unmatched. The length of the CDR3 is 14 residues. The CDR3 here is CASSQEGGPYEQYF. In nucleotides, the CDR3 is TGCGCCAGCAGCCAAGAAGGGGGCCCCTACGAGCAGTACTTC.

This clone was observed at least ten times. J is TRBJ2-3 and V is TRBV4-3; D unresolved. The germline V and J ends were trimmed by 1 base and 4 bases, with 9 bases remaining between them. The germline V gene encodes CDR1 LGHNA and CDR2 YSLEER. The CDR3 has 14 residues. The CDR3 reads CASSQVELPDTQYF. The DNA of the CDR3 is TGCGCCAGCAGCCAAGTGGAGTTACCAGATACGCAGTATTTT.

The CDR3 DNA reads as TGTGCCTGGAACACGGGACAGGGAATAGGTCAGCCCCAGCATTTT. It yields the protein CAWNTGQGIGQPQHF. The rearrangement uses TRBV30 and TRBJ1-5; 9 bases are shared with TRBD1. V trimming: 4 bases; J trimming: 6 bases; junction bases outside the gene matches: 10. The CDR3 is 15 amino acids. In germline, CDR1 is GTSNPN, CDR2 SVGIG (reference sequence). The full variable domain, completed using reference TRBV30 and TRBJ1-5, is SQTIHQWPATLVQPVGSPLSLECTVEGTSNPNLYWYRQAAGRGLQLLFYSVGIGQISSEVPQNLSASRPQDRQFILSSKKLLLSDSGFYLCAWNTGQGIGQPQHFGDGTRLSIL.

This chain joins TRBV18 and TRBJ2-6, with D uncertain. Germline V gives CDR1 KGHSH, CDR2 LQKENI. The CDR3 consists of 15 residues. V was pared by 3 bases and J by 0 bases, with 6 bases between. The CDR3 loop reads CASSPIASGANVLTF. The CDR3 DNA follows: TGTGCCAGCTCACCTATCGCCTCTGGGGCCAACGTCCTGACTTTC.

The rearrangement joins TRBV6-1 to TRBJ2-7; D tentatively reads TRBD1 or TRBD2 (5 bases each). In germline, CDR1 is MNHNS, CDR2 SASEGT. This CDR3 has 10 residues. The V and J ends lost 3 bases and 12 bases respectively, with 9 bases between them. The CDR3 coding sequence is TGTGCCAGCAGTGAGGGGGTACTGTACTTC. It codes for CASSEGVLYF.

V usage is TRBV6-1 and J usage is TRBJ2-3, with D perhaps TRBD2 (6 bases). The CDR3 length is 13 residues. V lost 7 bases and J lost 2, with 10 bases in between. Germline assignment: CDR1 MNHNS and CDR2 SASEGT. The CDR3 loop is CASTSGFTDTQYF. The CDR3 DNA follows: TGTGCCAGCACCAGCGGGTTCACAGATACGCAGTATTTT.

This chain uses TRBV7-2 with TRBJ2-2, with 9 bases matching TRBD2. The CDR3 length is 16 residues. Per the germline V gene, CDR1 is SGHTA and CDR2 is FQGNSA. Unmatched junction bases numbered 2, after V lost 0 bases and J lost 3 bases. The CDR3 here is CASSLASGGYTGELFF. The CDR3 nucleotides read TGTGCCAGCAGCTTAGCTAGCGGGGGATACACCGGGGAGCTGTTTTTT.

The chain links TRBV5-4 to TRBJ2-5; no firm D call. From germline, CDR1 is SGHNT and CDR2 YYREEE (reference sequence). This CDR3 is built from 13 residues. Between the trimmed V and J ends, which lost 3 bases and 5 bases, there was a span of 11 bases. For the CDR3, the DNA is TGTGCCAGCAGCTCGCACTTGGGGGAGACCCAGTACTTC. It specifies CASSSHLGETQYF.

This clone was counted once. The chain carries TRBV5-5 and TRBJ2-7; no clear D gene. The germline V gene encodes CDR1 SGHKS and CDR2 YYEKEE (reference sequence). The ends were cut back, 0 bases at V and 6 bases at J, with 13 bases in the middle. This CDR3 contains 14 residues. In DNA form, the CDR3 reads TGTGCCAGCAGCTTGGTCTCCGGCCTAGTCGAGCAGTACTTC. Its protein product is CASSLVSGLVEQYF.

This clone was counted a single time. The CDR3 region has the DNA TGTGCCAGCAGGTTCCCCGGGACTCCTTCCTACGAGCAGTACTTC. Its translation: CASRFPGTPSYEQYF. The chain links TRBV11-2 to TRBJ2-7, with TRBD2 as a possible D gene (6 bases). Germline V lookup: CDR1 SGHAT, CDR2 FQNNGV. This CDR3 comprises 15 residues. V gave up 6 bases and J gave up 1 base, with 16 bases separating them.

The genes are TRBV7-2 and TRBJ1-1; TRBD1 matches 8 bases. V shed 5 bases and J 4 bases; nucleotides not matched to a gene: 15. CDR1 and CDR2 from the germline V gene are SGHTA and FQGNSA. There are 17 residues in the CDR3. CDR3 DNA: TGTGCCAGCAGCCCTCAGCAGGGGGCGCATGAGGGCACTGAAGCTTTCTTT. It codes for CASSPQQGAHEGTEAFF.

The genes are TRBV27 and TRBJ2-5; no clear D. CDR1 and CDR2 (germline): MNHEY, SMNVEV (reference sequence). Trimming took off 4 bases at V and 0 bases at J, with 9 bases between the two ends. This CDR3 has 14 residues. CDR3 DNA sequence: TGTGCCAGCAGTTCCAGCAATGACCAAGAGACCCAGTACTTC. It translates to CASSSSNDQETQYF.

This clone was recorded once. The CDR3 sequence: CASKQVSTYNEQFF. In nucleotides, the CDR3 is TGCGCCAGCAAACAGGTCTCAACTTACAATGAGCAGTTCTTC. This chain connects TRBV5-1 to TRBJ2-1, with a tentative D call TRBD1 (5 bases). The germline V gene encodes CDR1 SGHRS and CDR2 YFSETQ. V lost 6 bases and J lost 4, with 14 bases in between. The CDR3 has 14 amino acids. The whole variable domain, filled in from reference TRBV5-1 and TRBJ2-1, reads KAGVTQTPRYLIKTRGQQVTLSCSPISGHRSVSWYQQTPGQGLQFLFEYFSETQRNKGNFPGRFSGRQFSNSRSEMNVSTLELGDSALYLCASKQVSTYNEQFFGPGTRLTVL.

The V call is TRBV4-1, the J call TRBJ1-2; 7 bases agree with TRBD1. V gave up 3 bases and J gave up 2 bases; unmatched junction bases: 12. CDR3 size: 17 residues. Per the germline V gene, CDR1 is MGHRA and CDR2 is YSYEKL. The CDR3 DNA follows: TGCGCCAGCAGCCAGCCGAACAGGGACAGAAGGAACTATGGCTACACCTTC. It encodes CASSQPNRDRRNYGYTF.

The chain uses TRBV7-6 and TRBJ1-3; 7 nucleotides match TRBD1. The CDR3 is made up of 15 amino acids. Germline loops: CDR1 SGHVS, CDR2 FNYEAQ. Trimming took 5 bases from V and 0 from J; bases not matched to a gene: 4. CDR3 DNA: TGTGCCAGCAGCCATCGGACAGGCTCTGGAAACACCATATATTTT. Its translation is CASSHRTGSGNTIYF.

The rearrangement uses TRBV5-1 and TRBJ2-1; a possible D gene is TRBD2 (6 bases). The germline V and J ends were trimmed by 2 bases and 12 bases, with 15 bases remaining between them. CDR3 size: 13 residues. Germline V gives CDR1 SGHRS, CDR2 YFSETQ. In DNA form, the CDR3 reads TGCGCCAGCAGCTTTGAGCGGGCCCGCCGGCAGTTCTTC. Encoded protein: CASSFERARRQFF.